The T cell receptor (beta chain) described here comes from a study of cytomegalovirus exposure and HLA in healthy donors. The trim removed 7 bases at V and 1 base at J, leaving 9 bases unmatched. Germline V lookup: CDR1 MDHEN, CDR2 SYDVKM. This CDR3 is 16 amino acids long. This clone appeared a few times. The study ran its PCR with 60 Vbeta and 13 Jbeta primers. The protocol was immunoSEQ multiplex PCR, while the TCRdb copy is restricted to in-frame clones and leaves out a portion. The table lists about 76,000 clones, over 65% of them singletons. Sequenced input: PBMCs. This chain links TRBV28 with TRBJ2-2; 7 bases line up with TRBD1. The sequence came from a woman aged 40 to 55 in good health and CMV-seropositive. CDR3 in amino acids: CASIRDRDRNTGELFF. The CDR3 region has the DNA TGTGCCAGCATTAGGGACCGGGACAGGAACACCGGGGAGCTGTTTTTT.